The clone carrying this T cell receptor (beta chain) was counted a few times. The data belong to a study of spatial heterogeneity in lung cancer. About the research overall: A total of around 76 untreated early-stage non-small cell lung cancer patients served as donors. Sequenced were any available follow-up PBMC samples, which had been obtained a median of roughly two years after resection.

Germline CDR1 is SGHDT and CDR2 is YYEEEE. This CDR3 is 16 amino acids long. J lost 8 bases, V lost 4 bases, and 12 bases had no gene match. Sample time point: blood at routine non-recurrence follow-up after resection. TCRdb re-called the 5' RACE reads with MiXCR, one entry per CDR3 protein. The data show 35,000 to 50,000 distinct CDR3 sequences, 20% to 25% seen once. The sequence was obtained from a female donor with early-stage non-small cell lung cancer. This rearrangement joins TRBV5-6 to TRBJ1-4; 9 bases align to TRBD1. The starting material was PBMCs, obtained at follow-up. The CDR3 sequence: CASSAHTGTGREKLFF. Written as DNA, the CDR3 is TGTGCCAGCAGCGCGCACACCGGGACAGGGAGGGAAAAACTGTTTTTT.